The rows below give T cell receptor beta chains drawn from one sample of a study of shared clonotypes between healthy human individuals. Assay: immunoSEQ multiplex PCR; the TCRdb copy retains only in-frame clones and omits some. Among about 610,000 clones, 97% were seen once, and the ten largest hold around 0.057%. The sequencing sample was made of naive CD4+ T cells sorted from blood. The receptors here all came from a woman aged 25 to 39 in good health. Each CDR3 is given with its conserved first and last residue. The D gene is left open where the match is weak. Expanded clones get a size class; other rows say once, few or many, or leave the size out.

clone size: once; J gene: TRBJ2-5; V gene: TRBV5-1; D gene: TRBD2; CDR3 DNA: TGCGCCAGCAGCTTGAGCGGGAGAGGGGGTCAAGAGACCCAGTACTTC; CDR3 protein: CASSLSGRGGQETQYF
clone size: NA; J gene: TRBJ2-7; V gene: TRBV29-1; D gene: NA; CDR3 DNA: TGCAGCGTTGTGGGGGTTAGCTCCTACGAGCAGTACTTC; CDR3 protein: CSVVGVSSYEQYF
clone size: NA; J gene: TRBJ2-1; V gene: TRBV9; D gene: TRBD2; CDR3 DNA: TGTGCCAGCAGCGTAGGAATGGCGGGAGCGGACTACAATGAGCAGTTCTTC; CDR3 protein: CASSVGMAGADYNEQFF
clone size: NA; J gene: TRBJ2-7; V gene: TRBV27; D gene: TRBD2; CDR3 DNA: TGTGCCAGCAGTAGACTAGCGGTGCCCTCCTACGAGCAGTACTTC; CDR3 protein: CASSRLAVPSYEQYF
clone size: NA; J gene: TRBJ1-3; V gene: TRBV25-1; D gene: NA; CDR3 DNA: TGTGCCAGCAGCCCTAGGCGGGGGGCGCGAGGAAACACCATATATTTT; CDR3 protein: CASSPRRGARGNTIYF
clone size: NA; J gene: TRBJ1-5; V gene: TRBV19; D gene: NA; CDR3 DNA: TGTGCCAGTAGTATCGAGGGGACCTTCAATCAGCCCCAGCATTTT; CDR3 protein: CASSIEGTFNQPQHF
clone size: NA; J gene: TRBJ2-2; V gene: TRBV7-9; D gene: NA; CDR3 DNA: TGTGCCAGCAGCTTAGCGTGGGGTCCCGGGGAGCTGTTTTTT; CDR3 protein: CASSLAWGPGELFF
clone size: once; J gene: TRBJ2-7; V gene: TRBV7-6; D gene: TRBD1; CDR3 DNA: TGTGCCAGCAGCCAGGGGGCGGGCGACTACGAGCAGTACTTC; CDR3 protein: CASSQGAGDYEQYF
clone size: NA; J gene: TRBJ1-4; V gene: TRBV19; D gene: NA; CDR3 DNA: TGTGCCAGTAGTATTGCGGGGGAGAAACTGTTTTTT; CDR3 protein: CASSIAGEKLFF
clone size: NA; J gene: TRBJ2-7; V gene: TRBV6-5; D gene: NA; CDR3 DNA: TGTGCCAGCAGTTACTCGAGCCGGAGGGACGAGCAGTACTTC; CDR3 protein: CASSYSSRRDEQYF
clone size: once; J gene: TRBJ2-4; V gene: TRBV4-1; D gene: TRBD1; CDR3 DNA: TGCGCCAGCAGCCGAGAGATGACAGGGGGCTTGTACATTCAGTACTTC; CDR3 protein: CASSREMTGGLYIQYF
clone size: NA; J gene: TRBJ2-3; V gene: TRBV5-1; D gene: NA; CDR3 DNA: TGCGCCAGCAGCTTGGACGTCGGGAGTGATACGCAGTATTTT; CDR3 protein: CASSLDVGSDTQYF
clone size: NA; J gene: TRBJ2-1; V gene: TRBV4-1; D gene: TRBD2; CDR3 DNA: TGCGCCAGCAGCACGACTAGCGGGAGTACCCCAGCCAATGAGCAGTTCTTC; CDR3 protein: CASSTTSGSTPANEQFF
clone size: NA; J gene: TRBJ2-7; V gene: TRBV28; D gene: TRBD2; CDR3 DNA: TGTGCCAGCAGCCCTATATGGCGGGAGGTTCGCTACGAGCAGTACTTC; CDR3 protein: CASSPIWREVRYEQYF
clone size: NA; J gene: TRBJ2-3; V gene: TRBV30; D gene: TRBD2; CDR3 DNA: TGTGCCTGGAGGGCCAACATAGCGGGAGAGGCAGATACGCAGTATTTT; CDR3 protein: CAWRANIAGEADTQYF
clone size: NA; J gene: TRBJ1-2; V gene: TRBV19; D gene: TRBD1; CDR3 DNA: TGTGCCAGTAGCCCCGGGACAGGCTATGGCTACACCTTC; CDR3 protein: CASSPGTGYGYTF
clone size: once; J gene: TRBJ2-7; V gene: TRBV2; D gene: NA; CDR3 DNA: TGTGCCAGCAGACTACAGGGGACTCCACCTGACGAGCAGTACTTC; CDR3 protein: CASRLQGTPPDEQYF
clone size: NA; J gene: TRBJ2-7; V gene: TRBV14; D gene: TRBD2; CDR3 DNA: TGTGCCAGCAGCCGGACTAGCGGGAGTTTCGGCGAGCAGTACTTC; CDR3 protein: CASSRTSGSFGEQYF
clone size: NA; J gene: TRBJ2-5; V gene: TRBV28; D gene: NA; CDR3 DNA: TGTGCCACCGTTTATCTTCCGAGCGGTTATGAGACCCAGTACTTC; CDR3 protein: CATVYLPSGYETQYF
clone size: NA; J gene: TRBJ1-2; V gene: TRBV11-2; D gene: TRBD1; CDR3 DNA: TGTGCCAGCAGCCCACTGGCCAGGGGGGATGGCTACACCTTC; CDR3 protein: CASSPLARGDGYTF
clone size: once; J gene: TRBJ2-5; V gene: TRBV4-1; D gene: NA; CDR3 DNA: TGCGCCAGCAGCCCAGGGGGACTCCACCAAGAGACCCAGTACTTC; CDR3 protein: CASSPGGLHQETQYF
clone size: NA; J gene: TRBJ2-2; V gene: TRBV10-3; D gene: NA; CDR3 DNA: TGTGCCATCAGTGAGTCGTTCGTCTTAGCGGAAGGAGGGACTCCCGGGGAGCTGTTTTTT; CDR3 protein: CAISESFVLAEGGTPGELFF
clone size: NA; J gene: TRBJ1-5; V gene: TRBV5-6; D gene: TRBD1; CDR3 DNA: TGTGCCAGCAGCTTGTGGGCAGGGGGCCGTAGCAATCAGCCCCAGCATTTT; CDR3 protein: CASSLWAGGRSNQPQHF
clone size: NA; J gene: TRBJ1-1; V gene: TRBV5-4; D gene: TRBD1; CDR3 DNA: TGTGCCAGCAGCCCGGGGACAGGCACAATAGTCGCTGAAGCTTTCTTT; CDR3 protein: CASSPGTGTIVAEAFF
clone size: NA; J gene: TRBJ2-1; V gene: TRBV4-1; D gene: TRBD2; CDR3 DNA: TGCGCCAGCAGCCAAGACGGGCCGCTAGCGGCCTCCGGAACCTACAATGAGCAGTTCTTC; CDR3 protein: CASSQDGPLAASGTYNEQFF
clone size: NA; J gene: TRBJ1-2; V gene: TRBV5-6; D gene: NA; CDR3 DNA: TGTGCCAGCAGCTTGACAGGGTCCCCCTATGGCTACACCTTC; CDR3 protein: CASSLTGSPYGYTF
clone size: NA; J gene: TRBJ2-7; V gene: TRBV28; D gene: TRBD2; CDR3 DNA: TGTGCCAGCAGTTTATCGTCGCTAGCGGGAAACGAGCAGTACTTC; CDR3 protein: CASSLSSLAGNEQYF
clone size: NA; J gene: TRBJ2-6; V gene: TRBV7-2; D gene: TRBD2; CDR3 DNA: TGTGCCAGCATGGGGACTAGCGGGATCTCTGGGGCCAACGTCCTGACTTTC; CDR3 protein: CASMGTSGISGANVLTF
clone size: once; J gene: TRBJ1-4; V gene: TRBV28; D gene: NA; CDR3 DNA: TGTGCCAGCGCCGTTCGAGGAGAAAAACTGTTTTTT; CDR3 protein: CASAVRGEKLFF
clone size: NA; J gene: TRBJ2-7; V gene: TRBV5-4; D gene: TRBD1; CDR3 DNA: TGTGCCAGCAGCCAGACGGGACAGCACTACGAGCAGTACTTC; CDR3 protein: CASSQTGQHYEQYF
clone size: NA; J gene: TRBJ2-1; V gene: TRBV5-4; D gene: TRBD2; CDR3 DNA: TGTGCCAGCAGCTTGGCCGTAGCGGGAGGCGCGGATGAGCAGTTCTTC; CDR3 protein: CASSLAVAGGADEQFF
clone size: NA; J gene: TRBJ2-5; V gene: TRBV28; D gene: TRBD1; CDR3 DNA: TGTGCCAGTTCCCCGACGTGGGACGGGACAGGGAGAGAGACCCAGTACTTC; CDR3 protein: CASSPTWDGTGRETQYF
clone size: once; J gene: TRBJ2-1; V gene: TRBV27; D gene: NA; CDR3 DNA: TGTGCCAGCTCAATGGGTAGCTCCTACAATGAGCAGTTCTTC; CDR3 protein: CASSMGSSYNEQFF
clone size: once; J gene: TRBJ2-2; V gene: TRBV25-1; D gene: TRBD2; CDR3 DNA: TGTGCCAGCAGTGAATATAGACGGGGACTAGTGAACACCGGGGAGCTGTTTTTT; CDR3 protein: CASSEYRRGLVNTGELFF